A single sample gave rise to the 17 T cell receptor beta chains below, sequenced in a study of T cells in Graves' hyperthyroidism and ophthalmopathy. Amplified TCR beta CDR3 regions derived from RNA transcripts. TCR CDR3 regions were first amplified by RT-PCR with HTBI primers. A single record per CDR3 protein comes from TCRdb applying MiXCR to the multiplex PCR reads. This table has some 760,000 distinct CDR3 sequences, about 14% appearing once. The sequencing input was blood. The receptors were gathered from a woman between 18 and 29 years old with Graves' hyperthyroidism.

This clonotype was counted only a few times. This chain connects TRBV15 to TRBJ1-4; unclear D gene. Germline assignment: CDR1 LNHNV and CDR2 YYDKDF (reference sequence). V gave up 1 base and J gave up 8 bases, with 20 bases separating them. CDR3 size: 17 residues. The CDR3 is CATSRGPDVASGEKLFF. The CDR3 DNA is TGTGCCACCAGCAGAGGCCCAGATGTCGCGTCGGGGGAAAAACTGTTTTTT.

This clonotype was seen only a few times. The V gene is TRBV11-3, the J gene TRBJ2-1; 8 bases align to TRBD2. Germline V CDR1 and CDR2: SGHNT, YENEEA. V trimming: 3 bases; J trimming: 0 bases; junction bases outside the gene matches: 4. The CDR3 length is 16 residues. The CDR3 protein is CASSFNGRGSYNEQFF. In nucleotides, the CDR3 is TGTGCCAGCAGCTTTAACGGGAGGGGCTCCTACAATGAGCAGTTCTTC.

A note on this clonotype: A much larger clone is a single base away; this may be a read error. The CDR3 DNA is TGTGCCAGCAGCCTTGGGGGAGGGGTCTACATTGAGCAGTTCTTC. Protein: CASSLGGGVYIEQFF. The V call is TRBV13, the J call TRBJ2-1, with TRBD2 matching over 7 bases. The germline V gene has CDR1 PRHDT and CDR2 FYEKMQ (reference sequence). The CDR3 totals 15 residues.

At least ten counts were recorded for this clonotype. The V call is TRBV6-1, the J call TRBJ2-1; D may be TRBD1 (6 bases). Trimming shortened V by 6 bases and J by 8 bases, and 23 bases separated the two germline ends. CDR3 length equals 16 residues. Germline CDR1 and CDR2: MNHNS and SASEGT. The CDR3 is CASRGATLTSADEQFF. Written as DNA, the CDR3 is TGTGCCAGCAGGGGGGCCACCCTTACCTCGGCGGATGAGCAGTTCTTC.

This clonotype appeared many times. V is TRBV6-5 and J is TRBJ2-1; D remains unclear. CDR3 size: 13 residues. V lost 2 bases and J lost 3, with 5 bases in between. Germline loops: CDR1 MNHEY, CDR2 SVGAGI. DNA for the CDR3: TGTGCCAGCAGTTACGCCAGCTACAATGAGCAGTTCTTC. Amino acid sequence: CASSYASYNEQFF.

This clonotype was seen more than once but under ten times. The chain links TRBV3-1 to TRBJ2-3, with D possibly matching TRBD1 (5 bases). V shed 7 bases and J shed 6 bases, with 14 bases lying between them. CDR3 length: 13 amino acids. CDR1 is LGHDT and CDR2 is YNNKEL in the germline V gene (reference sequence). The DNA for the CDR3 is TGTGCCAGCAAGGGTTATGGACACGATACGCAGTATTTT. Protein: CASKGYGHDTQYF.

Points on this clonotype: This may stem from a read error, because a much larger clone lies one nucleotide away. The chain links TRBV29-1 to TRBJ2-3; D remains unclear. The CDR3 sequence is 10 residues long. CDR1 and CDR2 from the germline V gene are SQVTM and ANQGSEA. Trimming shortened V by 3 bases and J by 5 bases, and 3 bases separated the two germline ends. CDR3 region: CSVDEDTQYF. In nucleotides, the CDR3 is TGCAGCGTTGACGAAGATACGCAGTATTTT.

The V gene is TRBV4-1, the J gene TRBJ2-1; tentative D call: TRBD1 (7 bases). Germline loops: CDR1 MGHRA, CDR2 YSYEKL. This CDR3 region has 18 residues. With 3 bases removed from V and 5 bases from J, the gap between germline ends came to 23 bases. CDR3 sequence: CASSQMPRRRGAHNEQFF. For the CDR3, the DNA is TGCGCCAGCAGCCAGATGCCCCGCCGCAGGGGGGCCCACAATGAGCAGTTCTTC.

This clonotype was recorded many times. This chain connects TRBV12-3 or TRBV12-4 to TRBJ2-3; D uncertain. V was pared by 2 bases and J by 5 bases, with 11 bases between. The CDR3 spans 14 residues. For the CDR3, the DNA is TGTGCCAGCAGTTTATTCGAAAACAGAGATACGCAGTATTTT. Translating gives CASSLFENRDTQYF.

This clonotype has a count of ten or more. The chain employs TRBV3-1 and TRBJ2-3; D unresolved. V lost 0 bases and J 2 bases, leaving 12 bases between the germline ends. This CDR3 contains 16 residues. Germline values: CDR1 LGHDT, CDR2 YNNKEL (reference sequence). CDR3 sequence: CASSQDGPSYTDTQYF. CDR3 sequence (DNA): TGTGCCAGCAGCCAAGATGGGCCTAGTTACACAGATACGCAGTATTTT.

This clonotype showed up just a few times. The V and J genes are TRBV4-1 and TRBJ2-6; D unresolved. V was clipped by 6 bases and J by 0 bases, with 18 bases between them. The germline V gene encodes CDR1 MGHRA and CDR2 YSYEKL. CDR3 length equals 18 residues. The CDR3 nucleotides read TGCGCCAGCAGATACGGGCCCGCGGCGTCCTCTGGGGCCAACGTCCTGACTTTC. Translated: CASRYGPAASSGANVLTF.

This clonotype showed up many times. This chain links TRBV10-3 with TRBJ2-3; 13 nucleotides match TRBD2. CDR3 length: 17 residues. In germline, CDR1 is ENHRY, CDR2 SYGVKD. After removal of 4 bases from V and 3 bases from J, the junction contained 7 bases not matched to a gene. CDR3 region: CAISARLAGGFTDTQYF. In DNA form, the CDR3 reads TGTGCCATCAGTGCCAGACTAGCGGGAGGCTTTACAGATACGCAGTATTTT.

The chain links TRBV5-1 to TRBJ2-3, with TRBD2 matching 8 bases. The CDR3 is 16 amino acids. V lost 7 bases and J lost 2; bases outside the gene matches: 12. Germline CDR1 reads SGHRS; CDR2 reads YFSETQ. CDR3 nucleotides: TGCGCCAGCGGACCCAATCTTAGCGGGAACACAGATACGCAGTATTTT. Protein sequence: CASGPNLSGNTDTQYF.

There are many counts of this clonotype. The chain uses TRBV28 and TRBJ2-7; weak D call: TRBD2 (6 bases). The CDR3 is 14 residues long. Trimming shortened V by 6 bases and J by 7 bases, and 19 bases separated the two germline ends. The germline gives CDR1 MDHEN, CDR2 SYDVKM. The CDR3 sequence: CASRTEGGPGEQYF. The CDR3 DNA follows: TGTGCCAGCAGAACCGAGGGAGGACCAGGGGAGCAGTACTTC.

J is TRBJ2-1 and V is TRBV29-1, with D uncertain. Germline V gene lookup returns CDR1 SQVTM and CDR2 ANQGSEA. This CDR3 is built from 13 residues. V was pared by 6 bases and J by 0 bases, with 9 bases between. CDR3 protein: CSVTPSSYNEQFF. The DNA for the CDR3 is TGCAGCGTCACTCCGAGCTCCTACAATGAGCAGTTCTTC.

In its sample, this clonotype was seen many times. This chain joins TRBV20-1 and TRBJ2-2; 14 bases are shared with TRBD2. Germline-derived CDR1 and CDR2 are DFQATT and SNEGSKA (reference sequence). V trimming: 0 bases; J trimming: 4 bases; junction bases outside the gene matches: 13. The CDR3 spans 20 residues. The CDR3 protein is CSARDQSRLAGGPSTGELFF. The CDR3 coding sequence is TGCAGTGCTAGAGATCAGTCGAGACTAGCGGGAGGGCCCAGCACCGGGGAGCTGTTTTTT.

The rearrangement uses TRBV4-2 and TRBJ1-3; TRBD1 is a possible D gene (6 bases). CDR1 and CDR2 from the germline V gene are LGHNA and YNFKEQ. Trimming left V 1 base short and J 0 bases short, with 10 bases between. The CDR3 contains 16 residues. The CDR3 here is CASSQGGQLSGNTIYF. CDR3 sequence (DNA): TGTGCCAGCAGCCAAGGGGGACAACTCTCTGGAAACACCATATATTTT.